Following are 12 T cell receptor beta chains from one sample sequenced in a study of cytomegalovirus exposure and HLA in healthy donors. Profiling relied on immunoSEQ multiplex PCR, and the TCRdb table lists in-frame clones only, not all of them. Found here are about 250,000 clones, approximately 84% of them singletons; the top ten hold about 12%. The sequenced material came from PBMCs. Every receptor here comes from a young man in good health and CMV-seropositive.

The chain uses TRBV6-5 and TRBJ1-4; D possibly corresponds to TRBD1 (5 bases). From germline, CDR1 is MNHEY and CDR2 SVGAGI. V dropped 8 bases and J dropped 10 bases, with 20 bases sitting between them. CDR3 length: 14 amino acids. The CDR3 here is CASAVRDARVKLFF. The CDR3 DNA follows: TGTGCCAGCGCAGTCCGGGACGCAAGGGTAAAACTGTTTTTT.

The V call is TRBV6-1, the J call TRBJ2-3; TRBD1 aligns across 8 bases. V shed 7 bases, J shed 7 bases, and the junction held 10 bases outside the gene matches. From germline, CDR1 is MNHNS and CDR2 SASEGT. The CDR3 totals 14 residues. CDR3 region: CASTRDRSGYTQYF. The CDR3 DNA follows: TGTGCCAGCACGAGGGACAGGTCGGGGTATACGCAGTATTTT.

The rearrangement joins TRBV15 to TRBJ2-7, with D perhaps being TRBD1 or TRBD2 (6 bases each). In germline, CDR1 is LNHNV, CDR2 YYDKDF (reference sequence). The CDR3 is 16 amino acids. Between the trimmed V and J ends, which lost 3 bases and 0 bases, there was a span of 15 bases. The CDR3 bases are TGTGCCACCAGCAGGGGGGGCCGGGACTTCTCCTACGAGCAGTACTTC. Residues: CATSRGGRDFSYEQYF.

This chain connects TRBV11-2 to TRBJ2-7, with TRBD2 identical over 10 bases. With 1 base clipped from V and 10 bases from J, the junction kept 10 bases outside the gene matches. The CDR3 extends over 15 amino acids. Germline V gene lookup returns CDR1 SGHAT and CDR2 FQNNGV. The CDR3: CASSLGGSGRASQYF. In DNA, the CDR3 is TGTGCCAGCAGCTTAGGGGGGAGCGGGAGGGCCTCCCAGTACTTC.

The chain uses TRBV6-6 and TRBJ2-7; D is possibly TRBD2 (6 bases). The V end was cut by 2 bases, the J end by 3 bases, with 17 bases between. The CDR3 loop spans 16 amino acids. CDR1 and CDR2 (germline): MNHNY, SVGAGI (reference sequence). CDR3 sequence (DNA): TGTGCCAGCAGTTACAATCTCCCGGGAGTTGGCTACGAGCAGTACTTC. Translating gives CASSYNLPGVGYEQYF.

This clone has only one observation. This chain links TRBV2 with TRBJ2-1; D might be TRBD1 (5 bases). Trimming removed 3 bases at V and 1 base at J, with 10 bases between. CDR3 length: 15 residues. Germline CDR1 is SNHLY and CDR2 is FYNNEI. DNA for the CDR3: TGTGCCAGCAGTGAGGGGCGGACGTCCTACAATGAGCAGTTCTTC. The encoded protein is CASSEGRTSYNEQFF.

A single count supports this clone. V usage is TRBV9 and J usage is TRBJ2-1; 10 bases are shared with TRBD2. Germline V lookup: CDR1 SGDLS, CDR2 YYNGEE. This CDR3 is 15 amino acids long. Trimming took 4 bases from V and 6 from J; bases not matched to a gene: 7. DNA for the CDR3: TGTGCCAGCAGCCTTGCTAGCGGGAGTCGCAATGAGCAGTTCTTC. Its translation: CASSLASGSRNEQFF.

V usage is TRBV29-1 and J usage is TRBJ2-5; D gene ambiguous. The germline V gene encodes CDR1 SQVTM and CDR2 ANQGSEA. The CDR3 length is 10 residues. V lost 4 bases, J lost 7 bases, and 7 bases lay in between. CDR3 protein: CSVGKRTQYF. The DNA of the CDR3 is TGCAGCGTTGGGAAACGGACCCAGTACTTC.

The chain's CDR3 is CAWSSDASGNTIYF. The CDR3 DNA sequence: TGTGCCTGGAGTTCCGATGCCTCTGGAAACACCATATATTTT. The chain carries TRBV30 and TRBJ1-3; the D is unclear. The CDR3 runs 14 residues. CDR1 is GTSNPN, CDR2 SVGIG, per germline (reference sequence). Trimming left V 2 bases short and J 0 bases short, with 8 bases between.

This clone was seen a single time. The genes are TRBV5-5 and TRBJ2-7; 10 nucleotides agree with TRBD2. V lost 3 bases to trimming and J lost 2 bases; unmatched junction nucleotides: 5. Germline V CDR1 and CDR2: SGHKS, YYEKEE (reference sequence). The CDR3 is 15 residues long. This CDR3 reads CASSSGTSETYEQYF. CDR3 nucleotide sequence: TGTGCCAGCAGCTCCGGGACTAGCGAAACCTACGAGCAGTACTTC. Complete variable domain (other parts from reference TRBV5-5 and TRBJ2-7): DAGVTQSPTHLIKTRGQQVTLRCSPISGHKSVSWYQQVLGQGPQFIFQYYEKEERGRGNFPDRFSARQFPNYSSELNVNALLLGDSALYLCASSSGTSETYEQYFGPGTRLTVT.

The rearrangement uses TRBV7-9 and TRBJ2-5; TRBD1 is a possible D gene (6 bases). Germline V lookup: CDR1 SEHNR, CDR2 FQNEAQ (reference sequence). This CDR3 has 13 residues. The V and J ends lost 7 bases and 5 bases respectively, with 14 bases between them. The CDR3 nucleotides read TGTGCCAGCACCCCAGGGGTTCGGGAGACCCAGTACTTC. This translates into CASTPGVRETQYF.

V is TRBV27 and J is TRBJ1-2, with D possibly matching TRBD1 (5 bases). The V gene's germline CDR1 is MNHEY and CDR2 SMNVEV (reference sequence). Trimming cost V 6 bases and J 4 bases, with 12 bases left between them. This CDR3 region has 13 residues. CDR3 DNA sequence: TGTGCCAGCAGCCCACAGGCAGTCTATGGCTACACCTTC. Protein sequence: CASSPQAVYGYTF.